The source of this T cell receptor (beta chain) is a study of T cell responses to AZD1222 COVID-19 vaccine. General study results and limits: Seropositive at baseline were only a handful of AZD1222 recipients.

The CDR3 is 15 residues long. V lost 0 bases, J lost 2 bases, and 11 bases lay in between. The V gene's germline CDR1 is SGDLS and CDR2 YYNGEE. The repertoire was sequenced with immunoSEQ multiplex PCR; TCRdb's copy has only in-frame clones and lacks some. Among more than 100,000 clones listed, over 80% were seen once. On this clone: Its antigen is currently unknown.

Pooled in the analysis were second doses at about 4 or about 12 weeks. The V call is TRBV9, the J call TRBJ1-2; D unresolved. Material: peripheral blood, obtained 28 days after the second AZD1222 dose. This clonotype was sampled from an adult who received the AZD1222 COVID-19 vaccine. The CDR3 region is CASSVDPSSNYGYTF. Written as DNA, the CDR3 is TGTGCCAGCAGCGTAGACCCGTCAAGCAACTATGGCTACACCTTC.